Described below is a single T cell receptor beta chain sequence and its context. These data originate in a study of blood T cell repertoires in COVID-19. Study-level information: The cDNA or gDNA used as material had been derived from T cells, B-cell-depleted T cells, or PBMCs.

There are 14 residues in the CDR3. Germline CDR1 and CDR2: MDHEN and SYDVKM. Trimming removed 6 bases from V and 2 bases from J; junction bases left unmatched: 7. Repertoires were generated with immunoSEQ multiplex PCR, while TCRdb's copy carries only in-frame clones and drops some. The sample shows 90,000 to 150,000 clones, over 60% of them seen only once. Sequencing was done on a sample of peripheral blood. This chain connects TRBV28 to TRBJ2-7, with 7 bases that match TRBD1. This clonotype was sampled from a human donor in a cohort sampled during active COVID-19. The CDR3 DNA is TGTGCCAGCAGACCACCGGGACAGACCTACGAGCAGTACTTC. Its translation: CASRPPGQTYEQYF.